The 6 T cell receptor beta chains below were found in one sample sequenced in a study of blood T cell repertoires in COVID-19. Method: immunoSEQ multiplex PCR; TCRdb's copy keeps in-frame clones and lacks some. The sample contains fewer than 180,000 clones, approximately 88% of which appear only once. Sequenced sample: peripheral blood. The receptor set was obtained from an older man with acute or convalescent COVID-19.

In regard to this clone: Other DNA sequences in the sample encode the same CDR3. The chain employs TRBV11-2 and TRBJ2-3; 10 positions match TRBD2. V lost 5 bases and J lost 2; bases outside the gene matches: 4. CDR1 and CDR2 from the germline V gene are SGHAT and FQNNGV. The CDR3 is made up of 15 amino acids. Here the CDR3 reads CASSPGLADTDTQYF. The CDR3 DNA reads TGTGCCAGCAGCCCAGGACTAGCGGACACAGATACGCAGTATTTT.

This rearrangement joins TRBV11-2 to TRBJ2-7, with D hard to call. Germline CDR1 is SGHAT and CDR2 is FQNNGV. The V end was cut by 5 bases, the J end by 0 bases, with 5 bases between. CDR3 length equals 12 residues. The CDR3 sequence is CASSASSYEQYF. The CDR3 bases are TGTGCCAGCAGCGCCAGCTCCTACGAGCAGTACTTC. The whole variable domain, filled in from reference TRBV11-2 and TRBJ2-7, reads EAGVAQSPRYKIIEKRQSVAFWCNPISGHATLYWYQQILGQGPKLLIQFQNNGVVDDSQLPKDRFSAERLKGVDSTLKIQPAKLEDSAVYLCASSASSYEQYFGPGTRLTVT.

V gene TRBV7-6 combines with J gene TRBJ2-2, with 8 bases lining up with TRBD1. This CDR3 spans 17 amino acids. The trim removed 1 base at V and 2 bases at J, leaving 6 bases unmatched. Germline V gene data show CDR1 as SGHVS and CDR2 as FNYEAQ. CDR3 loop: CASSLDRTGTNTGELFF. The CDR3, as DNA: TGTGCCAGCAGCTTAGATCGGACAGGGACAAACACCGGGGAGCTGTTTTTT.

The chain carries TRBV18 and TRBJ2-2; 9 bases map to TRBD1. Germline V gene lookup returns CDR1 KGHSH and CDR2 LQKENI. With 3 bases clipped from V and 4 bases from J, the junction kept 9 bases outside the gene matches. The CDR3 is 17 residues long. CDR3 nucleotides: TGTGCCAGCTCACCCAACCCACAGGGGGCAGGCACCGGGGAGCTGTTTTTT. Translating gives CASSPNPQGAGTGELFF.

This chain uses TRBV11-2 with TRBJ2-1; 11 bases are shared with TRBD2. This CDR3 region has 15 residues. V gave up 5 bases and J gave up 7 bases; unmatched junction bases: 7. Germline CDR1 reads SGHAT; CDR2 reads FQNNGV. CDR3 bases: TGTGCCAGCAGCCGTCTAGCGGGGGGAGGGAATGAGCAGTTCTTC. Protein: CASSRLAGGGNEQFF.

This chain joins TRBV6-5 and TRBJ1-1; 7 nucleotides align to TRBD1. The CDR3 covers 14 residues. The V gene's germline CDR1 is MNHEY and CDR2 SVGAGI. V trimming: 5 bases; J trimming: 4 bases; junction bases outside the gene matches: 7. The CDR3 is CASSRDRILTEAFF. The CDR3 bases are TGTGCCAGCAGTCGGGACAGAATCCTCACTGAAGCTTTCTTT.